This T cell receptor beta chain was captured in a study of regulatory T cells in long-lasting Graves disease. iRepertoire HTBI primers and Arm-PCR of CDR3 regions built TCR beta libraries. A single record per CDR3 protein comes from TCRdb applying MiXCR to the multiplex PCR reads. The sample lists 350,000 to 400,000 distinct CDR3 sequences, roughly 16% seen once, with about 19% in the top ten. Trimming took 5 bases from V and 7 from J; bases not matched to a gene: 14. The CDR3 runs 15 residues. Germline V lookup: CDR1 MDHEN, CDR2 SYDVKM. The time point denotes: newly diagnosed GD, antithyroid drugs for less than 3 months. Isolated PBMC RNA provided the starting material for the TCR library. Graves' disease diagnosis used American Thyroid Association guidelines. Approximately 10 milliliters of peripheral blood went into EDTA tubes. There are many counts of this clonotype. The antigen is undetermined. Findings and limits, study-wide: Preferential use of TRBV28, TRBJ1-2 and TRBJ2-5 was seen in persistent disease.

These data are also associated with another study on T cells in Graves' hyperthyroidism and ophthalmopathy. That study reports: A set of HTBI primers served as the primers for a first-round RT-PCR of the TCR CDR3.

This sample comprised peripheral blood mononuclear cells (PBMCs), obtained at new diagnosis, from a patient treated with antithyroid drugs. The chain employs TRBV28 and TRBJ2-7, with 7 bases that match TRBD1. The sequence was collected from a woman under 30 with Graves disease. The CDR3 is CASSAARDSVLEQYF. CDR3 nucleotides: TGTGCCAGCAGTGCAGCTCGGGACAGCGTATTGGAGCAGTACTTC.